This TCR beta chain originates from a study of human thymus T cells. Study-wide findings and caveats: Thymic and blood repertoires seemed to show skewed V and J gene use.

With regard to this clone: Its specificity is unknown.

Thymus was obtained from resections taken during corrective heart surgery. Donation was from healthy Finnish infants who were having corrective surgery that addressed congenital heart defects. Some clones are missing from TCRdb's copy, which holds only in-frame ones; the method was immunoSEQ multiplex PCR. The sample records 100,000 to 150,000 clones, just under 95% being singletons. Germline V lookup: CDR1 MDHEN, CDR2 SYDVKM. J was trimmed by 3 bases and V by 5 bases; bases with no gene match: 7. This CDR3 region has 16 residues. This rearrangement joins TRBV28 to TRBJ1-4, with 9 bases fitting TRBD1. This receptor was identified in a boy in the first two years of life with a congenital heart defect but otherwise immunologically healthy. Material for sequencing was thymus tissue. This CDR3 reads CASSQTGGEANEKLFF. In DNA form, the CDR3 reads TGTGCCAGCAGTCAGACAGGGGGGGAGGCTAATGAAAAACTGTTTTTT.